One sample yielded the 26 T cell receptor beta chains listed below, sequenced in a study of cytomegalovirus exposure and HLA in healthy donors (TCRdb year 2017). Library preparation employed the immunoSEQ multiplex PCR assay. For the multiplex PCR, a mixture combining 60 forward primers for TCR Vbeta segments and 13 reverse primers for TCR Jbeta segments was used. Imported from immuneACCESS, the table was reduced by TCRdb to in-frame sequences with V and J called. These copies leave out some clones; in studies compared against another copy, an unresolved V gene accounts for under half, and the cause of the remainder is not known. Here the sample has some 150,000 clones; less than 80% occur a single time. The ten largest clonotypes hold about 4.5% of the sample. Sequenced material: PBMCs. These receptors all stem from a man aged 40-49 years in good health and CMV-seronegative.

The chain is built from TRBV5-1 and TRBJ1-6, with 9 bases identical to TRBD1. Looked up from germline, CDR1 is SGHRS and CDR2 is YFSETQ. V gave up 5 bases and J gave up 6 bases; unmatched junction bases: 0. There are 13 residues in the CDR3. The CDR3 nucleotides read TGCGCCAGCAGGGGACAGGGTAATTCACCCCTCCACTTT. Translation: CASRGQGNSPLHF.

V is TRBV6-5 and J is TRBJ2-2, with D possibly TRBD1 on 5 matching bases. The CDR3 runs 15 residues. Trimming stripped 2 bases from V and 4 bases from J, with 11 bases between. Germline lookup yields CDR1 MNHEY and CDR2 SVGAGI. CDR3 sequence (DNA): TGTGCCAGCAGTTACGCCGCAGGGCCCACCGGGGAGCTGTTTTTT. Its translation: CASSYAAGPTGELFF.

The count of this clone is one. The rearrangement links TRBV5-1 to TRBJ1-6, with 8 bases matching TRBD1. The V and J ends lost 3 bases and 10 bases, in that order; junction bases with no gene match: 3. Germline CDR1 and CDR2: SGHRS and YFSETQ. The CDR3 is made up of 13 amino acids. CDR3: CASSSTGDSPLHF. CDR3 nucleotides: TGCGCCAGCAGCTCGACAGGGGACTCACCCCTCCACTTT.

The chain couples TRBV5-1 to TRBJ1-3; 9 bases are a match to TRBD1. Germline assignment: CDR1 SGHRS and CDR2 YFSETQ. Unmatched junction bases numbered 1, after V lost 0 bases and J lost 3 bases. The CDR3 is 15 residues long. The CDR3 region is CASSLDRGLGNTIYF. The CDR3 nucleotides are TGCGCCAGCAGCTTGGACAGGGGGCTTGGAAACACCATATATTTT.

CDR3 nucleotides: TGCGCCAGCAGCCAAGATTACAGGGGCTACGAGCAGTACTTC. Its protein product is CASSQDYRGYEQYF. The chain has TRBV4-3 and TRBJ2-7; TRBD1 matches at 7 bases. V trimming: 0 bases; J trimming: 3 bases; junction bases outside the gene matches: 2. The CDR3 is 14 amino acids. Germline-derived CDR1 and CDR2 are LGHNA and YSLEER.

CDR3 sequence: CAWVQESHSPLHF. Written as DNA, the CDR3 is TGTGCCTGGGTACAGGAATCTCATTCACCCCTCCACTTT. The rearrangement links TRBV30 to TRBJ1-6; tentative D call: TRBD1 (5 bases). Germline CDR1 reads GTSNPN; CDR2 reads SVGIG (reference sequence). The CDR3 length is 13 residues. The germline V and J ends were trimmed by 5 bases and 8 bases, with 13 bases remaining between them. The complete variable domain, with remaining parts taken from reference TRBV30 and TRBJ1-6, reads SQTIHQWPATLVQPVGSPLSLECTVEGTSNPNLYWYRQAAGRGLQLLFYSVGIGQISSEVPQNLSASRPQDRQFILSSKKLLLSDSGFYLCAWVQESHSPLHFGNGTRLTVT.

The chain has TRBV29-1 and TRBJ1-1; TRBD1 might be the D (6 bases). V was clipped by 5 bases and J by 5 bases, with 15 bases between them. The germline CDR1 and CDR2 sequences are SQVTM and ANQGSEA. The CDR3 is 13 amino acids. DNA of the CDR3: TGCAGCGTTTACCATAGGGGGGGGACTGAAGCTTTCTTT. Encoded protein: CSVYHRGGTEAFF. Looking up the rest from reference TRBV29-1 and TRBJ1-1 gives the full variable domain: SAVISQKPSRDICQRGTSLTIQCQVDSQVTMMFWYRQQPGQSLTLIATANQGSEATYESGFVIDKFPISRPNLTFSTLTVSNMSPEDSSIYLCSVYHRGGTEAFFGQGTRLTVV.

V and J are TRBV4-2 and TRBJ2-2, with D possibly matching TRBD2 (5 bases). Germline-derived CDR1 and CDR2 are LGHNA and YNFKEQ. Trimming took off 1 base at V and 6 bases at J, with 12 bases between the two ends. This CDR3 is built from 15 residues. This CDR3 is CASSQGYSEAGELFF. The CDR3 region has the DNA TGTGCCAGCAGCCAAGGTTATAGCGAGGCCGGGGAGCTGTTTTTT.

The rearrangement joins TRBV2 to TRBJ2-3, with 9 bases matching TRBD2. CDR3 size: 15 residues. J was trimmed by 8 bases and V by 2 bases; bases with no gene match: 8. CDR1 is SNHLY, CDR2 FYNNEI, per germline. The CDR3 bases are TGTGCCAGCAGTGAATGGAGGCGGGGGGGCGTTACGCAGTATTTT. Its protein product is CASSEWRRGGVTQYF.

The chain links TRBV2 to TRBJ1-2, with a weak D call TRBD1 (5 bases). Trimming left V 8 bases short and J 6 bases short, with 13 bases between. Germline V gene sequence: CDR1 SNHLY, CDR2 FYNNEI. The CDR3 is 12 amino acids. The DNA of the CDR3 is TGTGCCAGCGTCGGCAGGGTCGATGGCTACACCTTC. Translated, it gives CASVGRVDGYTF. Variable domain in full (rest from reference TRBV2 and TRBJ1-2): EPEVTQTPSHQVTQMGQEVILRCVPISNHLYFYWYRQILGQKVEFLVSFYNNEISEKSEIFDDQFSVERPDGSNFTLKIRSTKLEDSAMYFCASVGRVDGYTFGSGTRLTVV.

This rearrangement joins TRBV5-1 to TRBJ1-2; 8 bases map to TRBD1. The CDR3 consists of 14 residues. Germline loops: CDR1 SGHRS, CDR2 YFSETQ. The V gene end was trimmed by 7 bases and the J gene end by 7 bases; junction bases not matched to a gene: 12. CDR3 sequence reads: CASYGDRIAFGYTF. The CDR3 nucleotides are TGCGCCAGCTATGGGGACAGGATCGCCTTTGGCTACACCTTC.

V and J are TRBV5-1 and TRBJ2-3, with 8 bases fitting TRBD1. Germline assignment: CDR1 SGHRS and CDR2 YFSETQ. The CDR3 runs 14 residues. V was pared by 2 bases and J by 3 bases, with 2 bases of the junction left unmatched. Here the CDR3 reads CASSLQGDTDTQYF. The DNA of the CDR3 is TGCGCCAGCAGCTTACAGGGGGATACAGATACGCAGTATTTT.

The rearrangement links TRBV6-1 to TRBJ2-2, with D hard to call. Per germline, CDR1 MNHNS and CDR2 SASEGT. The V and J ends lost 5 bases and 2 bases respectively, with 3 bases between them. The CDR3 totals 12 residues. The CDR3 coding sequence is TGTGCCAGCAGTACAAACACCGGGGAGCTGTTTTTT. This sequence encodes CASSTNTGELFF.

This chain links TRBV28 with TRBJ1-1; D gene unclear. The CDR3 loop spans 13 amino acids. The V and J ends lost 8 bases and 1 base respectively, with 11 bases between them. Germline V gene sequence: CDR1 MDHEN, CDR2 SYDVKM. This CDR3 is CASGPGANTEAFF. CDR3 nucleotides: TGTGCCAGCGGGCCCGGCGCGAACACTGAAGCTTTCTTT.

This clone was counted a single time. The germline gene is not matched at one end of the junction; a read error may be the cause. The genes are TRBV7-7 and TRBJ2-5; D is unclear. The CDR3 is made up of 12 amino acids. Germline values: CDR1 SSHAT, CDR2 FNYEAQ (reference sequence). The chain's CDR3 is CASSQYQETQYF. The CDR3 DNA follows: TGTGCTAGCAGCCAGTACCAAGAGACCCAGTACTTC.

The chain combines TRBV18 with TRBJ2-7; D is possibly TRBD1 (7 bases). V lost 5 bases, J lost 4 bases, and 9 bases lay in between. Germline CDR1 is KGHSH and CDR2 is LQKENI. The CDR3 length is 12 residues. The CDR3 protein is CASSSGGYEQYF. As DNA, the CDR3 is TGTGCCAGCTCATCAGGGGGGTACGAGCAGTACTTC.

The chain is built from TRBV4-2 and TRBJ2-1; 12 nucleotides agree with TRBD2. This CDR3 comprises 18 residues. Looked up from germline, CDR1 is LGHNA and CDR2 is YNFKEQ. The V gene end was trimmed by 4 bases and the J gene end by 0 bases; junction bases not matched to a gene: 7. CDR3: CASSRPTSGGSSYNEQFF. The CDR3 nucleotides are TGTGCCAGCAGCCGGCCGACTAGCGGGGGAAGCTCCTACAATGAGCAGTTCTTC.

The chain recombines TRBV5-6 with TRBJ1-4, with no clear D. Per germline, CDR1 SGHDT and CDR2 YYEEEE. Between the trimmed V and J ends, which lost 0 bases and 3 bases, there was a span of 6 bases. This CDR3 region has 14 residues. The CDR3 sequence is CASSLGRPNEKLFF. CDR3 DNA: TGTGCCAGCAGCTTGGGCAGGCCTAATGAAAAACTGTTTTTT.

This chain joins TRBV14 and TRBJ2-1, with 14 nucleotides matching TRBD2. With V trimmed by 7 bases and J by 10 bases, 9 bases remained unmatched. Germline V lookup: CDR1 SGHDN, CDR2 FVKESK. The CDR3 has 15 residues. CDR3 sequence (DNA): TGTGCCAGCACCCGGGGACTAGCGGGGGTAGGGGAGCAGTTCTTC. Translated, it gives CASTRGLAGVGEQFF.

V gene TRBV29-1 combines with J gene TRBJ2-3, with TRBD1 matching 11 bases. Germline V gene lookup returns CDR1 SQVTM and CDR2 ANQGSEA. Trimming took 0 bases from V and 0 from J; bases not matched to a gene: 5. CDR3 size: 17 residues. CDR3 sequence reads: CSVEEGQGGPSTDTQYF. The CDR3 coding sequence is TGCAGCGTTGAAGAGGGACAGGGGGGACCTAGCACAGATACGCAGTATTTT.

This sequence joins TRBV5-1 and TRBJ1-1; weak D call: TRBD1 (5 bases). The germline gives CDR1 SGHRS, CDR2 YFSETQ. V dropped 0 bases and J dropped 0 bases, with 12 bases sitting between them. The length of the CDR3 is 16 residues. The CDR3 DNA is TGCGCCAGCAGCTTGGCGGGGGGAACCATGAACACTGAAGCTTTCTTT. Translating gives CASSLAGGTMNTEAFF.

This chain links TRBV19 with TRBJ2-1; 9 bases agree with TRBD2. The CDR3 runs 15 residues. CDR1 and CDR2 (germline): LNHDA, SQIVND (reference sequence). V was clipped by 3 bases and J by 7 bases; unmatched bases: 7. CDR3 coding DNA: TGTGCCAGTAGTATGCGTGGGCTAGCGGGGAATGAGCAGTTCTTC. Protein product: CASSMRGLAGNEQFF.

V usage is TRBV10-3 and J usage is TRBJ1-2; D possibly corresponds to TRBD1 (6 bases). CDR1 ENHRY and CDR2 SYGVKD come from the germline V gene. V gave up 7 bases and J gave up 4 bases, with 13 bases separating them. The CDR3 consists of 13 residues. CDR3 amino acids: CAIMQGQGYGYTF. The CDR3 nucleotides read TGTGCCATCATGCAGGGGCAAGGCTATGGCTACACCTTC.

The V and J genes are TRBV7-9 and TRBJ2-7, with D uncertain. The CDR3 is 15 residues long. V dropped 1 base and J dropped 5 bases, with 15 bases sitting between them. Per germline, CDR1 SEHNR and CDR2 FQNEAQ (reference sequence). This chain's CDR3 is CASSLGVSSGDEQYF. The CDR3 DNA reads TGTGCCAGCAGCTTAGGGGTCAGTTCAGGCGACGAGCAGTACTTC.

The V gene is TRBV19, the J gene TRBJ1-2; TRBD1 is a possible D gene (6 bases). Trimming shortened V by 0 bases and J by 3 bases, and 11 bases separated the two germline ends. From germline, CDR1 is LNHDA and CDR2 SQIVND (reference sequence). The CDR3 is 15 residues long. This chain's CDR3 is CASSIDLPGDYGYTF. DNA for the CDR3: TGTGCCAGTAGTATAGATCTCCCAGGGGACTATGGCTACACCTTC.

J is TRBJ1-4 and V is TRBV9, with 8 nucleotides matching TRBD1. The CDR3 spans 16 residues. The V gene end was trimmed by 0 bases and the J gene end by 7 bases; junction bases not matched to a gene: 8. Germline CDR1 is SGDLS and CDR2 is YYNGEE. CDR3 region: CASSVAVGQGGEKLFF. In DNA, the CDR3 is TGTGCCAGCAGCGTAGCAGTAGGACAGGGAGGTGAAAAACTGTTTTTT.